This T cell receptor (beta chain) was found in a study of blood T cell repertoires in COVID-19. Study summary: Samples taken during acute and convalescent COVID-19 were collected in the United States, Italy and Spain.

This clone was counted once. As originally analysed: Amplification of reference gene primers provided the estimated nucleated cell counts. TCRdb's table, derived via immunoSEQ multiplex PCR, lists solely in-frame clones and lacks some. That table is the source of V, J and clone size, and D and trimming were worked out from the DNA. The sample has under 80,000 clones; approximately 80% are singletons. Germline lookup yields CDR1 SNHLY and CDR2 FYNNEI. Trimming removed 5 bases at V and 7 bases at J, with 17 bases between. This CDR3 contains 14 residues. The clonotype comes from a woman aged 55-70 years with acute or convalescent COVID-19. Sequencing input: peripheral blood. The chain is built from TRBV2 and TRBJ1-2; maybe TRBD1 (6 bases). The CDR3 loop reads CASSRQVGGSGYTF. CDR3 sequence (DNA): TGTGCCAGCAGTAGACAGGTCGGCGGTAGTGGCTACACCTTC.